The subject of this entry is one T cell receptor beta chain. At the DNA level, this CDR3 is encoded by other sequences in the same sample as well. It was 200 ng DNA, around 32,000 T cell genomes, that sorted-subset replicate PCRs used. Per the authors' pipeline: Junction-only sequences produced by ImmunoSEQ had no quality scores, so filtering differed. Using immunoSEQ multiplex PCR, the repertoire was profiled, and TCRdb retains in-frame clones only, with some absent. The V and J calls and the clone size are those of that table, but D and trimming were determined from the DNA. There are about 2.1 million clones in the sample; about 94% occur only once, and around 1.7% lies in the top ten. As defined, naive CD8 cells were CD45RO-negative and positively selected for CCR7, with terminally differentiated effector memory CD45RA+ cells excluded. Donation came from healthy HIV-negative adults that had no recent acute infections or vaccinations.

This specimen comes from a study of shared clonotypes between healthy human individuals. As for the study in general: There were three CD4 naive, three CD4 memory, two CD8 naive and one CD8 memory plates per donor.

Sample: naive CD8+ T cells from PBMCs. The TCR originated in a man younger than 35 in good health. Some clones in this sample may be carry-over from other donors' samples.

The CDR3 region is CASSYQSSYNEQFF. The CDR3 nucleotides read TGTGCCAGCAGTTACCAAAGCTCCTACAATGAGCAGTTCTTC. The chain is built from TRBV6-5 and TRBJ2-1; D not certain. The germline V gene encodes CDR1 MNHEY and CDR2 SVGAGI. With 2 bases removed from V and 0 bases from J, the gap between germline ends came to 5 bases. The CDR3 is 14 residues long.